A selection of T cell receptor beta chains follows, all from one sample in a study of CD8+ T cells in alopecia areata. Profiled with immunoSEQ multiplex PCR; TCRdb holds only in-frame clones, not every one. The table records over 110,000 clones, 40% to 55% of them present only once. This specimen was CD4+ T cells sorted from blood, taken at week 0. These receptors were taken from a human donor with alopecia areata. The CDR3 runs from the conserved cysteine through the conserved F or W. D genes are given only for firm matches. A row's size may be missing; if present it is once, few, many or a size class.

D gene | clone size | J gene | V gene | CDR3 protein | CDR3 DNA
. | . | TRBJ1-1 | TRBV15 | CATSRDRGRGATEAFF | TGTGCCACCAGCAGAGATAGGGGACGGGGGGCCACTGAAGCTTTCTTT
. | . | TRBJ1-1 | TRBV2 | CASSGASYGVNTEAFF | TGTGCCAGCAGTGGGGCGTCATATGGGGTGAACACTGAAGCTTTCTTT
TRBD1 | . | TRBJ1-1 | TRBV27 | CASSSTGGNEAFF | TGTGCCAGCAGTTCCACAGGGGGCAATGAAGCTTTCTTT
. | few | TRBJ2-3 | TRBV5-1 | CASSFTTSRGDTQYF | TGCGCCAGCAGCTTTACTACGTCGCGAGGAGATACGCAGTATTTT
. | . | TRBJ1-5 | TRBV29-1 | CSVGGLGTQPQHF | TGCAGCGTTGGGGGTTTGGGGACTCAGCCCCAGCATTTT
. | once | TRBJ1-1 | TRBV30 | CAWSFGRGRTEAFF | TGTGCCTGGAGCTTCGGCCGGGGCCGGACTGAAGCTTTCTTT
TRBD1 | . | TRBJ1-2 | TRBV30 | CAWSETGVSLGYTF | TGTGCCTGGAGCGAAACAGGGGTTTCGCTTGGCTACACCTTC
. | . | TRBJ2-6 | TRBV14 | CASSREGVSGANVLTF | TGTGCCAGCAGCCGAGAAGGGGTTTCCGGGGCCAACGTCCTGACTTTC
. | . | TRBJ2-7 | TRBV6-5 | CASSKQGRSGHEQYF | TGTGCCAGCAGCAAACAGGGAAGATCAGGACACGAGCAGTACTTC
. | . | TRBJ2-1 | TRBV4-2 | CASSQGDPYNEQFF | TGTGCCAGCAGCCAGGGGGACCCTTACAATGAGCAGTTCTTC
. | few | TRBJ2-7 | TRBV4-3 | CASSQFADRGTVDEQYF | TGCGCCAGCAGCCAATTCGCGGACCGGGGTACTGTTGACGAGCAGTACTTC
TRBD1 | . | TRBJ2-6 | TRBV25-1 | CATTDGTGVRGANVLTF | TGTGCCACCACTGACGGGACAGGGGTACGGGGGGCCAACGTCCTGACTTTC
. | . | TRBJ2-6 | TRBV25-1 | CASSLGANVLTF | TGTGCCAGCAGTCTTGGGGCCAACGTCCTGACTTTC
. | . | TRBJ2-5 | TRBV7-2 | CASSRDRYQETQYF | TGTGCCAGCAGCCGTGATAGATACCAAGAGACCCAGTACTTC
. | . | TRBJ2-1 | TRBV28 | CASSLGSAGVSPQFF | TGTGCCAGCAGTTTAGGTAGTGCAGGGGTATCCCCACAGTTCTTC
TRBD1 | . | TRBJ2-1 | TRBV7-6 | CASSLRGQGEQFF | TGTGCCAGCAGCTTAAGGGGACAGGGTGAGCAGTTCTTC
. | few | TRBJ1-5 | TRBV10-3 | CAISANALNQPQHF | TGTGCCATCAGTGCTAACGCACTCAATCAGCCCCAGCATTTT
. | few | TRBJ2-1 | TRBV30 | CAWSGISYNEQFF | TGTGCCTGGAGCGGGATTTCCTACAATGAGCAGTTCTTC
TRBD1 | few | TRBJ2-7 | TRBV29-1 | CSVEGTGSSYEQYF | TGCAGCGTTGAAGGGACAGGGAGCTCCTACGAGCAGTACTTC
. | . | TRBJ2-1 | TRBV11-2 | CASSLEGATYNEQFF | TGTGCCAGCAGCTTAGAGGGGGCAACCTACAATGAGCAGTTCTTC
. | . | TRBJ2-3 | TRBV29-1 | CSVLNSGTTDTQYF | TGCAGCGTTCTCAACTCCGGGACTACAGATACGCAGTATTTT
. | few | TRBJ2-1 | TRBV5-1 | CASSLDNEQFF | TGCGCCAGCAGCTTGGACAATGAGCAGTTCTTC
. | . | TRBJ2-3 | TRBV29-1 | CSGRAVGTDTQYF | TGCAGCGGCCGGGCAGTGGGCACAGATACGCAGTATTTT
TRBD1 | . | TRBJ2-3 | TRBV7-9 | CASSYHRGATDTQYF | TGTGCCAGCAGCTACCACAGGGGTGCGACAGATACGCAGTATTTT
. | . | TRBJ1-2 | TRBV18 | CASSPDSEVPYGYTF | TGTGCCAGCTCACCCGACAGTGAAGTTCCCTATGGCTACACCTTC
. | . | TRBJ2-3 | TRBV9 | CASSARVPDTQYF | TGTGCCAGCAGCGCCAGGGTACCAGATACGCAGTATTTT
TRBD1 | . | TRBJ1-2 | TRBV7-9 | CASSPGQLNYGYTF | TGTGCCAGCAGCCCGGGACAGTTAAACTATGGCTACACCTTC
. | few | TRBJ2-7 | TRBV6-5 | CASRSTSYEQYF | TGTGCCAGCAGGTCTACCTCCTACGAGCAGTACTTC
. | once | TRBJ2-7 | TRBV11-1 | CASSLAGGVDEQYF | TGTGCCAGCAGCTTAGCCGGGGGTGTGGACGAGCAGTACTTC
TRBD2 | . | TRBJ2-5 | TRBV7-2 | CASRSGTSQYF | TGTGCCAGCAGATCCGGGACTAGCCAGTACTTC
. | . | TRBJ1-4 | TRBV7-9 | CASSLLTTNEKLFF | TGTGCCAGCAGCTTACTTACAACTAATGAAAAACTGTTTTTT
TRBD1 | few | TRBJ2-1 | TRBV28 | CASRTPAGGWNEQFF | TGTGCCAGCAGAACCCCGGCAGGGGGTTGGAATGAGCAGTTCTTC
. | few | TRBJ2-3 | TRBV27 | CASSSISGVPYTQYF | TGTGCCAGCAGTTCCATTTCCGGGGTACCCTATACGCAGTATTTT
TRBD2 | once | TRBJ2-3 | TRBV27 | CASSPLAGVSTDTQYF | TGTGCCAGCAGTCCCCTTGCGGGAGTTAGCACAGATACGCAGTATTTT
TRBD2 | few | TRBJ2-3 | TRBV2 | CASSPTSGTDTQYF | TGTGCCAGCAGCCCAACTAGCGGGACAGATACGCAGTATTTT
TRBD1 | few | TRBJ1-2 | TRBV29-1 | CSVDGTGKGYTF | TGCAGCGTTGACGGGACAGGGAAGGGCTACACCTTC
. | . | TRBJ1-1 | TRBV30 | CAWALNTEAFF | TGTGCCTGGGCCTTGAACACTGAAGCTTTCTTT
TRBD1 | . | TRBJ1-4 | TRBV18 | CASSPTGERGKLFF | TGTGCCAGCTCACCGACAGGGGAACGGGGAAAACTGTTTTTT
. | few | TRBJ1-4 | TRBV29-1 | CSGGPSNEKLFF | TGCAGCGGGGGACCCTCTAATGAAAAACTGTTTTTT
TRBD1 | . | TRBJ1-3 | TRBV4-1 | CASSRRTGGSGNTIYF | TGCGCCAGCAGCCGACGGACAGGCGGATCTGGAAACACCATATATTTT
. | once | TRBJ2-7 | TRBV6-5 | CASTQAPEVYEQYF | TGTGCCAGCACTCAAGCGCCAGAAGTCTACGAGCAGTACTTC
TRBD1 | . | TRBJ2-5 | TRBV29-1 | CSVRQGQETQYF | TGCAGCGTCCGACAGGGGCAAGAGACCCAGTACTTC
. | . | TRBJ1-2 | TRBV9 | CASSRSDGWESYTF | TGTGCCAGCAGCCGTTCGGACGGGTGGGAGAGCTACACCTTC
. | . | TRBJ2-1 | TRBV5-1 | CASSLVVGNEQFF | TGCGCCAGCAGCTTGGTTGTCGGTAATGAGCAGTTCTTC
TRBD2 | few | TRBJ2-1 | TRBV29-1 | CSTTRISGRTGNEQFF | TGCAGCACCACCCGGATTAGCGGGCGAACCGGCAATGAGCAGTTCTTC
. | . | TRBJ1-2 | TRBV29-1 | CSVARDGANYGYTF | TGCAGCGTCGCCCGGGACGGAGCTAACTATGGCTACACCTTC
. | . | TRBJ1-5 | TRBV29-1 | CSAAGGTGQPQHF | TGCAGCGCGGCCGGGGGGACGGGGCAGCCCCAGCATTTT
. | few | TRBJ2-2 | TRBV10-2 | CASSRQANTGELFF | TGCGCCAGCAGTCGACAAGCGAACACCGGGGAGCTGTTTTTT
. | once | TRBJ2-3 | TRBV18 | CASSRRDSDTDTQYF | TGTGCCAGCTCACGGAGGGACTCAGACACAGATACGCAGTATTTT
TRBD1 | few | TRBJ2-5 | TRBV29-1 | CSVVIRGLGETQYF | TGCAGCGTTGTGATCAGGGGGTTGGGGGAGACCCAGTACTTC
. | few | TRBJ2-7 | TRBV28 | CASSVGGSSEKSYF | TGTGCCAGCAGTGTGGGTGGAAGTAGTGAGAAATCGTACTTC
. | . | TRBJ2-7 | TRBV4-1 | CASSSAPGGGEQYF | TGCGCCAGCAGCTCGGCACCGGGGGGCGGCGAGCAGTACTTC
. | few | TRBJ2-5 | TRBV2 | CASSPKYQETQYF | TGTGCCAGCAGTCCAAAATACCAAGAGACCCAGTACTTC
TRBD1 | . | TRBJ1-1 | TRBV29-1 | CSVERTGWSKGAFF | TGCAGCGTTGAGAGGACAGGGTGGTCAAAGGGGGCTTTCTTT
. | . | TRBJ2-5 | TRBV11-2 | CASSLEGGGETQYF | TGTGCCAGCAGCTTAGAGGGGGGAGGAGAGACCCAGTACTTC
TRBD2 | . | TRBJ2-3 | TRBV29-1 | CSVPGSGSGTDTQYF | TGCAGCGTTCCCGGTAGCGGGAGCGGCACAGATACGCAGTATTTT